This TCR beta chain was profiled in a study of T cell responses to AZD1222 COVID-19 vaccine (dated by TCRdb to 2020 to 2022). In the study overall: AZD1222 recipients whose second dose came at about 4 weeks and those whose second dose came at about 12 weeks were combined into one group, since spike-specific TCR depth and breadth did not differ between the two schedules. Trial participants were enrolled by age into subgroups of 18-55, 56-69 and 70-plus years, and around 150, 29 and 61 TCR-sequenced participants, respectively, were included in these subgroups. A total of over 230 trial participants underwent TCR sequencing, of whom 200 to 220 received two doses of AZD1222 and about 25 received two doses of the MenACWY control vaccine.

The time point label corresponds to: baseline before first vaccination. Vaccinee samples were obtained from the UK trials COV001 and COV002, which included a single-blind randomized controlled phase 2/3 trial of AZD1222 (ChAdOx1 nCoV-19) in healthy adults. Trial participant PBMC samples were collected at day 0 and day 28 after the second dose for TCRbeta chain sequencing. Comment on this clone: It has no known antigen specificity. Per-base qualities were not stored, and no clone one base away is much larger.

Results and caveats for the whole study, not just this receptor: Conclusions about previously exposed vaccinees are limited because only five to seven AZD1222 recipients were SARS-CoV-2 seropositive at baseline. In the small 56-69-year group, the increase in depth fell short of significance, most likely because of low power. After two AZD1222 doses, both the breadth and the depth of spike-specific TCRs were significantly higher than at day 0 and than in MenACWY recipients. Epitopes outside the regions mutated in the B.1.351 and B.1.1.7 variants were reportedly recognized by nearly half of the unique spike-specific TCRs. Most participants were white British and females outnumbered males, and the authors suggested that clonal diversity may have been underestimated. Vaccine-associated CD4 TCRs spanned the whole spike protein, with dominant responses in regions 160-218 and 743-854. Because no day 14 peak-response samples were available, the repertoires could be characterized only after the peak T cell response.

The CDR3 regions of human TCRbeta chains were subjected to immunosequencing. The authors processed their data as follows. TCRs in the repertoires were matched against a reference library of SARS-CoV-2-specific TCRs that had been generated with the MIRA antigen-specificity platform. Breadth meant the fraction of unique TCRs that were SARS-CoV-2-associated, whereas depth meant the fraction of total T cells that were SARS-CoV-2-associated. Each spike-specific TCR was assigned to its reactive spike region and to a CD4 or CD8 class using the MIRA data. Log10-transformed breadth and depth values were compared by one-way ANOVA with Sidak's multiple comparisons tests. As stored in TCRdb, this immuneACCESS dataset retains in-frame rearrangements with V and J assigned. A fraction of the clones does not appear; measured against another copy, unresolved V genes explain less than half of the discrepancy, and the remainder lacks a known reason. That table furnishes V, J and clone size, whereas the DNA furnished D and trimming. The sample yields approximately 180,000 clones; roughly nine tenths were counted once. 2.6% of the sample is held by the ten biggest clonotypes.

Unmatched junction bases come to 8, with V trimmed by 2 bases and J by 8 bases. For CDR1 and CDR2, the germline V gene lists KGHSH and LQKENI. Taken from cysteine to phenylalanine, the CDR3 has 16 residues. Kept here is only the CDR3 DNA, which spans 48 bases and is read in frame from base 1. Sample: peripheral blood, taken on day 0 of AZD1222 vaccination. In this chain, TRBV18 is recombined with TRBJ1-4; 10 of the junction bases match TRBD1. This clonotype originated in an adult in good health. The CDR3 region: CASSPIQDRGREKLFF. The DNA sequence is given as TGTGCCAGCTCACCAATACAGGACAGGGGGAGAGAAAAACTGTTTTTT.